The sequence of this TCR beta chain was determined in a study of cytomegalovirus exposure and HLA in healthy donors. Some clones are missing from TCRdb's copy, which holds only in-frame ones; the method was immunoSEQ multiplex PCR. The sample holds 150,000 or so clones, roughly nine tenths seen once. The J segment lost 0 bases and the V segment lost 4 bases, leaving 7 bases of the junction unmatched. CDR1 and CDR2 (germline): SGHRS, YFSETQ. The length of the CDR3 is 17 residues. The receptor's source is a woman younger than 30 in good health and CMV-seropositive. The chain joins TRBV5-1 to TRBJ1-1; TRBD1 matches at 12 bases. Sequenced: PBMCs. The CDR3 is CASSGGTGGLVNTEAFF. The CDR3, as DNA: TGCGCCAGCAGCGGCGGGACAGGGGGCTTGGTGAACACTGAAGCTTTCTTT.